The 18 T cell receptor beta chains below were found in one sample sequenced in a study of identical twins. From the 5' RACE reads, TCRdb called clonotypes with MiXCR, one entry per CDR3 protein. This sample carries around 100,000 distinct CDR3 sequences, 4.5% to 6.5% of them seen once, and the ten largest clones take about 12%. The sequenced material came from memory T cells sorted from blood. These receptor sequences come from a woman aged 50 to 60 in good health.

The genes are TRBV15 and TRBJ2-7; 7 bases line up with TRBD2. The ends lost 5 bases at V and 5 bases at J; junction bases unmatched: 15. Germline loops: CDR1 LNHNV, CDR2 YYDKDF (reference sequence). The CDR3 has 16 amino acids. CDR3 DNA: TGTGCCACCAGCCAGCGGAGGAGGGCGGGAGTGGACGAGCAGTACTTC. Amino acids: CATSQRRRAGVDEQYF. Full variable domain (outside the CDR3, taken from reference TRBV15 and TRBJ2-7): DAMVIQNPRYQVTQFGKPVTLSCSQTLNHNVMYWYQQKSSQAPKLLFHYYDKDFNNEADTPDNFQSRRPNTSFCFLDIRSPGLGDTAMYLCATSQRRRAGVDEQYFGPGTRLTVT.

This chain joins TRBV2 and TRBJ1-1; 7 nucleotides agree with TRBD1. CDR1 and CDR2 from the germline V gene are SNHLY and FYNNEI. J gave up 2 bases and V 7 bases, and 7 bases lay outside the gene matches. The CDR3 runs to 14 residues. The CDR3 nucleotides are TGTGCCAGCATTAAAGACAGGGTCAACACTGAAGCTTTCTTT. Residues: CASIKDRVNTEAFF.

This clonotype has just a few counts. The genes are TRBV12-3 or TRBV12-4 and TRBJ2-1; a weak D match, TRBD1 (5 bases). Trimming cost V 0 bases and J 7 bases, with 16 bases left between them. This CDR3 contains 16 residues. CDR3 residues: CASSLAMGPSRNEQFF. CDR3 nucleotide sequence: TGTGCCAGCAGTTTAGCTATGGGGCCCTCCCGGAATGAGCAGTTCTTC.

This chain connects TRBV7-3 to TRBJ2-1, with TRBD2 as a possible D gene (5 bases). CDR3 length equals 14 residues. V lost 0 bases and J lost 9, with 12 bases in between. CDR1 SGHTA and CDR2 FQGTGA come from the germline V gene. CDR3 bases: TGTGCCAGCAGCTTAACGAGCGACTACCCTGAGCAGTTCTTC. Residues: CASSLTSDYPEQFF.

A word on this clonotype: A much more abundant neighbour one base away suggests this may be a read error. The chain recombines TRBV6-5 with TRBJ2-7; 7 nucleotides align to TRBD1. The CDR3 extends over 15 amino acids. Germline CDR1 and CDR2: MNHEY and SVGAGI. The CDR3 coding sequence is TGTGCCAGCAAACAAACAGGGGACCCCTCCTTCGAGCAGTACGTC. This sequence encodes CASKQTGDPSFEQYV.

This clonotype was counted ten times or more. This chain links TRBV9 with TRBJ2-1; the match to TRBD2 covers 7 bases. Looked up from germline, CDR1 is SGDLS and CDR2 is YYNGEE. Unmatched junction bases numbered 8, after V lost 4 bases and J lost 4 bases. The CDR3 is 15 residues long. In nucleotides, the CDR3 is TGTGCCAGCAGCCTAACGGGACTACAATACAATGAGCAGTTCTTC. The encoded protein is CASSLTGLQYNEQFF.

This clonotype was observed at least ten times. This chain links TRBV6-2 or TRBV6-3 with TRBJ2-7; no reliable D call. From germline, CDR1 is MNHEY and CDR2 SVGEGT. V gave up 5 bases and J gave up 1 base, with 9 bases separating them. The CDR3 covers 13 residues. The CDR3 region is CASSSTVSYEQYF. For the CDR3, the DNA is TGTGCCAGCAGTAGCACAGTATCCTACGAGCAGTACTTC.

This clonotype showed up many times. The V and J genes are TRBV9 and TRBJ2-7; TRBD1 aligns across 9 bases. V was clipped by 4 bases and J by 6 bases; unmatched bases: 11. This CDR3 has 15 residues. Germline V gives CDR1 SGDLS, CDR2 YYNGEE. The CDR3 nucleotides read TGTGCCAGCAGCCCAGGCTCGGGACAGGGCGGCGAGCAGTACTTC. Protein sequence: CASSPGSGQGGEQYF.

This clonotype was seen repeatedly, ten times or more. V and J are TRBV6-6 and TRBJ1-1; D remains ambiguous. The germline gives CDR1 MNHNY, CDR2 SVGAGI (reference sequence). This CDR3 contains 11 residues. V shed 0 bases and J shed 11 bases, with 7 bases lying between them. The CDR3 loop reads CASSYSGRAFF. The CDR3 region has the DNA TGTGCCAGCAGTTACTCAGGCAGGGCTTTCTTT.

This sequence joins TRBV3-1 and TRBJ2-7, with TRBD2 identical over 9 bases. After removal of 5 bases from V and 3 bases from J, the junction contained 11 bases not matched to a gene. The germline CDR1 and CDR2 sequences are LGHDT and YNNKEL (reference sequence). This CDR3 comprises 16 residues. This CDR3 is CASSGKIAGAFYEQYF. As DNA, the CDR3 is TGTGCCAGCAGCGGTAAGATAGCGGGAGCTTTCTACGAGCAGTACTTC.

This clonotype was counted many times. The CDR3 sequence: CASSRKGGFGETQYF. The CDR3 region has the DNA TGTGCCAGCAGCCGAAAGGGCGGGTTCGGAGAGACCCAGTACTTC. The chain uses TRBV14 and TRBJ2-5, with D maybe TRBD2 (5 bases). V was clipped by 4 bases and J by 4 bases, with 16 bases between them. This CDR3 region has 15 residues. Germline V lookup: CDR1 SGHDN, CDR2 FVKESK.

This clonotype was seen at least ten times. CDR3 sequence reads: CSALGLAGSYEQYF. DNA for the CDR3: TGCAGTGCGTTGGGACTAGCGGGTTCCTACGAGCAGTACTTC. The chain has TRBV20-1 and TRBJ2-7; 12 nucleotides agree with TRBD2. Germline assignment: CDR1 DFQATT and CDR2 SNEGSKA (reference sequence). The V segment lost 6 bases and the J segment 1 base; nucleotides outside the gene matches: 4. The CDR3 contains 14 residues.

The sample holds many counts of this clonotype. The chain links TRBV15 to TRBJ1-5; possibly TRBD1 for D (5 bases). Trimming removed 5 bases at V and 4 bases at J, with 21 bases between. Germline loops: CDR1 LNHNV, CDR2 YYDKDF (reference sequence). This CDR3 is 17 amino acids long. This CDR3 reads CATSRMSGRAGNQPQHF. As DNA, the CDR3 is TGTGCCACCAGCCGAATGTCGGGGCGGGCAGGGAATCAGCCCCAGCATTTT.

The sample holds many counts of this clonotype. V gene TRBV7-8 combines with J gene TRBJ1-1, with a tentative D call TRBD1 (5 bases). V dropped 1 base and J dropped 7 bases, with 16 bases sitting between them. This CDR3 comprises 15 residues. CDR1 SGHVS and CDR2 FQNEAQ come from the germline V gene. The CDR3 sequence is CASSLGYSGLGEAFF. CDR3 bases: TGTGCCAGCAGCTTAGGATATTCGGGGCTGGGTGAAGCTTTCTTT. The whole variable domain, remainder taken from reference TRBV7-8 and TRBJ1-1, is GAGVSQSPRYKVAKRGQDVALRCDPISGHVSLFWYQQALGQGPEFLTYFQNEAQLDKSGLPSDRFFAERPEGSVSTLKIQRTQQEDSAVYLCASSLGYSGLGEAFFGQGTRLTVV.

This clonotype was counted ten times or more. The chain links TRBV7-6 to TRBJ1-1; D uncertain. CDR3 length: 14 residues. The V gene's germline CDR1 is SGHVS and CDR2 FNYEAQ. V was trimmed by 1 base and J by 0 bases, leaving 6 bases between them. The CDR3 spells CASSLGRLNTEAFF. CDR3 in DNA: TGTGCCAGCAGCTTAGGACGGTTGAACACTGAAGCTTTCTTT.

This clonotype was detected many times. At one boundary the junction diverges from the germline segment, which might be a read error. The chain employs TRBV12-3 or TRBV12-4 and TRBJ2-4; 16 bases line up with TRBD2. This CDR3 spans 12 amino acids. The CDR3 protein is CASSWGLAGGNF. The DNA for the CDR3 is TGTGCCAGCAGTTGGGGACTAGCGGGAGGGAACTTC.

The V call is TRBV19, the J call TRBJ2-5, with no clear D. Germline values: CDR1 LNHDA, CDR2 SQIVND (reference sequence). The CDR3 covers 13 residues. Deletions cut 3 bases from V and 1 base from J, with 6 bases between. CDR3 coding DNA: TGTGCCAGTAGTATTCGGGTCCAAGAGACCCAGTACTTC. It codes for CASSIRVQETQYF.

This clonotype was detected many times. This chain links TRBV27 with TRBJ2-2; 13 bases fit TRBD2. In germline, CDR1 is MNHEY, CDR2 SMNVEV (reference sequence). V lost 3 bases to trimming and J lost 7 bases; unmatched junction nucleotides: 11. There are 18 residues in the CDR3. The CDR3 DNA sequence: TGTGCCAGCAGTTTTTACGGACTAGCGGGAGTCTCTGACGGGGAGCTGTTTTTT. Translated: CASSFYGLAGVSDGELFF.